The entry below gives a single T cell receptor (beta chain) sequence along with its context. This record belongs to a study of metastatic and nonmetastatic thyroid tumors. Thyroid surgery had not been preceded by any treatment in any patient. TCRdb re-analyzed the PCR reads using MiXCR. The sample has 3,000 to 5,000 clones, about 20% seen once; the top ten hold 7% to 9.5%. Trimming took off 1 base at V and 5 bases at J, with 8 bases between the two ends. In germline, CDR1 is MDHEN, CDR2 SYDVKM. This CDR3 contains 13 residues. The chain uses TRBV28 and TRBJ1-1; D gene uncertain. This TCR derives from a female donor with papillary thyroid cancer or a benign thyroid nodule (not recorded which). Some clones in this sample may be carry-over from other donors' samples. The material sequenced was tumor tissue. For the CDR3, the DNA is TGTGCCAGCAGTTTATTGGGTAGAACTGAAGCTTTCTTT. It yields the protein CASSLLGRTEAFF.